This T cell receptor (beta chain) was profiled in a study of T cell responses to AZD1222 COVID-19 vaccine. This table comes from immunoSEQ multiplex PCR, and its TCRdb copy is limited to in-frame clones, with some not included. The sample holds about 83,000 clones, around 87% seen once. Findings of the study overall: Repertoires were obtained solely post-peak T cell response. Spike-specific TCR breadth and depth went up after people got two AZD1222 doses. Donor demographics were predominantly white British with a female majority; clonal diversity may be underestimated. Among spike-specific TCRs, nearly half reportedly target unmutated variant regions.

The germline CDR1 and CDR2 sequences are WNHNN and SYGVQD (reference sequence). With 2 bases removed from V and 7 bases from J, the gap between germline ends came to 17 bases. The CDR3 runs to 15 residues. Worth noting for this clone: The antigen is undetermined.

Specimen: peripheral blood, collected on day 0 of MenACWY control vaccination. V gene TRBV10-1 combines with J gene TRBJ1-1; a possible D gene is TRBD1 (6 bases). The TCR comes from an adult in good health. Written as DNA, the CDR3 is TGCGCCAGCAGTGAGAGGGCAGGGGTGAGTGGTGAAGCTTTCTTT. Amino acid sequence: CASSERAGVSGEAFF.